A single sample is the source of the 15 T cell receptor beta chains below, sequenced in a study of human T cells and chemical hapten exposure. Time point defined: patch test 2, 6 weeks after DPC sensitization. Treatment denoted: therapeutic diphenylcyclopropenone sensitization with weekly scalp DPC. Using its own MiXCR run on the RACE reads, TCRdb lists one record per CDR3 protein. This repertoire shows 80,000 to 100,000 distinct CDR3 sequences, 9.3% found once; its top ten account for about 2%. The source material was whole blood, sampled in connection with sensitization to the hapten diphenylcyclopropenone (DPC). The receptors were sampled from a middle-aged woman with alopecia areata. Some clones in this sample may be carry-over from other donors' samples.

The J gene is TRBJ1-5, the V gene TRBV27; D not certain. Germline CDR1 is MNHEY and CDR2 is SMNVEV (reference sequence). CDR3 size: 14 residues. V lost 2 bases to trimming and J lost 3 bases, with 8 bases between them. The chain's CDR3 is CASSLGPNNQPQHF. The CDR3 region has the DNA TGTGCCAGCAGTTTAGGTCCGAACAATCAGCCCCAGCATTTT.

This chain connects TRBV28 to TRBJ1-5; the D is unclear. Per the germline V gene, CDR1 is MDHEN and CDR2 is SYDVKM. This CDR3 contains 12 residues. V gave up 5 bases and J gave up 0 bases, with 2 bases separating them. In DNA, the CDR3 is TGTGCCAGCAGTAATAGCAATCAGCCCCAGCATTTT. Protein product: CASSNSNQPQHF.

This clonotype was recorded at least ten times. The chain carries TRBV2 and TRBJ1-1, with D unclear. The V gene lost 6 bases and the J gene lost 1 base, with 9 bases spanning the gap. Germline CDR1 and CDR2: SNHLY and FYNNEI. This CDR3 is built from 13 residues. In DNA form, the CDR3 reads TGTGCCAGCAGCGTGACACAGAACACTGAAGCTTTCTTT. It codes for CASSVTQNTEAFF.

This clonotype has ten or more counts. J is TRBJ2-2 and V is TRBV20-1; no reliable D call. V lost 1 base and J 6 bases, leaving 6 bases between the germline ends. The CDR3 spans 12 residues. Germline CDR1 is DFQATT and CDR2 is SNEGSKA (reference sequence). The CDR3 bases are TGCAGTGCTAGAGTCCCCCCCGGGGAGCTGTTTTTT. Protein product: CSARVPPGELFF.

This chain links TRBV7-6 with TRBJ2-5, with 8 nucleotides matching TRBD2. V lost 1 base to trimming and J lost 5 bases; unmatched junction nucleotides: 3. Looked up from germline, CDR1 is SGHVS and CDR2 is FNYEAQ. This CDR3 spans 14 amino acids. The CDR3 here is CASSLEAGEETQYF. The CDR3 DNA reads TGTGCCAGCAGCTTAGAAGCGGGAGAGGAGACCCAGTACTTC.

This clonotype was recorded many times. This rearrangement joins TRBV5-1 to TRBJ2-7, with 8 bases matching TRBD1. V gave up 2 bases and J gave up 3 bases; unmatched junction bases: 7. This CDR3 has 15 residues. Germline V gene lookup returns CDR1 SGHRS and CDR2 YFSETQ. The CDR3 nucleotides are TGCGCCAGCAGCTTAAATGGACAGGGAAACTACGAGCAGTACTTC. This gives the protein CASSLNGQGNYEQYF.

This clonotype occurred many times. The chain is built from TRBV7-9 and TRBJ2-1; no firm D call. Germline loops: CDR1 SEHNR, CDR2 FQNEAQ (reference sequence). The CDR3 covers 16 residues. V was pared by 3 bases and J by 4 bases, with 16 bases between. CDR3 nucleotides: TGTGCCAGCAGCTTGCCCCGTGGGTCGTTTTACAATGAGCAGTTCTTC. It is translated as CASSLPRGSFYNEQFF.

This clonotype came up many times. V is TRBV24-1 and J is TRBJ2-1; TRBD2 matches at 7 bases. The CDR3 is 16 residues long. CDR1 KGHDR and CDR2 SFDVKD come from the germline V gene. With V trimmed by 2 bases and J by 2 bases, 5 bases remained unmatched. The CDR3 DNA reads as TGTGCCACCAGTGATTCTAGCGGATTAGCCTACAATGAGCAGTTCTTC. Translating it yields CATSDSSGLAYNEQFF.

V is TRBV18 and J is TRBJ2-7; D possibly corresponds to TRBD1 (6 bases). Per germline, CDR1 KGHSH and CDR2 LQKENI. The CDR3 has 14 residues. Trimming left V 3 bases short and J 3 bases short, with 12 bases between. CDR3 sequence (DNA): TGTGCCAGCTCACCTACCCGGGACAACTACGAGCAGTACTTC. Translated: CASSPTRDNYEQYF. The complete variable domain, with remaining parts taken from reference TRBV18 and TRBJ2-7, reads NAGVMQNPRHLVRRRGQEARLRCSPMKGHSHVYWYRQLPEEGLKFMVYLQKENIIDESGMPKERFSAEFPKEGPSILRIQQVVRGDSAAYFCASSPTRDNYEQYFGPGTRLTVT.

This clonotype showed up many times. The chain uses TRBV27 and TRBJ2-7; 8 nucleotides match TRBD1. Germline loops: CDR1 MNHEY, CDR2 SMNVEV (reference sequence). V was clipped by 4 bases and J by 2 bases; unmatched bases: 4. CDR3 length: 14 residues. The CDR3 DNA sequence: TGTGCCAGCAGTTCTCGGACAGGGACCTACGAGCAGTACTTC. It yields the protein CASSSRTGTYEQYF.

This clonotype was observed a few times. This chain joins TRBV20-1 and TRBJ1-1; D remains ambiguous. V lost 2 bases, J lost 2 bases, and 9 bases lay in between. Germline CDR1 DFQATT, CDR2 SNEGSKA (reference sequence). This CDR3 region has 13 residues. The CDR3 sequence: CSARSTRNTEAFF. The CDR3, as DNA: TGCAGTGCTAGATCCACCCGCAACACTGAAGCTTTCTTT.

The chain recombines TRBV5-4 with TRBJ2-3, with 8 bases that match TRBD2. Trimming at V came to 1 base and at J to 4 bases, leaving 5 bases not matched to a gene. This CDR3 is built from 15 residues. CDR1 is SGHNT, CDR2 YYREEE, per germline (reference sequence). CDR3 in amino acids: CASSLFASGSDTQYF. CDR3 bases: TGTGCCAGCAGCTTGTTCGCTAGCGGGTCAGATACGCAGTATTTT.

The table lists this clonotype with many counts. V is TRBV28 and J is TRBJ1-5; 8 nucleotides agree with TRBD1. Germline V CDR1 and CDR2: MDHEN, SYDVKM. The trim removed 6 bases at V and 1 base at J, leaving 5 bases unmatched. The CDR3 has 15 residues. The chain's CDR3 is CASSSNRGSNQPQHF. CDR3 sequence (DNA): TGTGCCAGCAGCTCCAACAGGGGGAGCAATCAGCCCCAGCATTTT.

This clonotype was picked up many times. The rearrangement uses TRBV28 and TRBJ1-2, with 7 positions matching TRBD1. The CDR3 has 13 residues. Germline V CDR1 and CDR2: MDHEN, SYDVKM. The junction had 4 bases not matched to a gene; V was cut back by 5 bases and J by 4 bases. CDR3 in amino acids: CASSNRGFYGYTF. The CDR3 bases are TGTGCCAGCAGTAACAGGGGTTTCTATGGCTACACCTTC.

The table lists this clonotype with a few counts. The J gene is TRBJ2-3, the V gene TRBV2, with 13 bases that match TRBD2. Trimming at V came to 5 bases and at J to 2 bases, leaving 4 bases not matched to a gene. This CDR3 is built from 16 residues. Germline V CDR1 and CDR2: SNHLY, FYNNEI. The CDR3 region has the DNA TGTGCCAGCAGTCCGGGACTAGCGGGACCCACAGATACGCAGTATTTT. This encodes CASSPGLAGPTDTQYF. The full variable domain, rest sourced from reference TRBV2 and TRBJ2-3, is EPEVTQTPSHQVTQMGQEVILRCVPISNHLYFYWYRQILGQKVEFLVSFYNNEISEKSEIFDDQFSVERPDGSNFTLKIRSTKLEDSAMYFCASSPGLAGPTDTQYFGPGTRLTVL.